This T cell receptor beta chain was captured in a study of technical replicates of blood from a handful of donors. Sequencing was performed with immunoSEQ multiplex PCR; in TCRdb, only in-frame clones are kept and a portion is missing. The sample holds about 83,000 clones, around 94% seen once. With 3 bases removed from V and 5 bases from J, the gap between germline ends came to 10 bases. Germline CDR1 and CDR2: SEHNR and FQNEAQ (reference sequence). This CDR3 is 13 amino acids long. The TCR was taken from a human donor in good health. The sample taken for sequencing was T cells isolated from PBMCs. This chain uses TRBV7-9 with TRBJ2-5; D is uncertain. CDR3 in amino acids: CASSLAGSETQYF. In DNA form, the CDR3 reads TGTGCCAGCAGCTTGGCAGGTTCGGAGACCCAGTACTTC.